A single sample is the source of the 10 T cell receptor beta chains below, sequenced in a study of T cells in Graves' hyperthyroidism and ophthalmopathy. Regions amplified from RNA transcripts were the TCR beta CDR3 regions. HTBI primers drove first-round RT-PCR of the TCR CDR3. TCRdb re-analysed the multiplex PCR reads in MiXCR, keeping a single row per CDR3 protein. The sample lists some 140,000 distinct CDR3 sequences; 22% were seen once. Sequencing was carried out using blood. All receptors derive from a woman in her fifties or sixties with Graves' hyperthyroidism that later progressed to Graves' ophthalmopathy.

In its sample, this clonotype was seen many times. The rearrangement links TRBV10-3 to TRBJ1-3, with D unclear. The V gene lost 1 base and the J gene lost 3 bases, with 19 bases spanning the gap. The length of the CDR3 is 18 residues. The germline CDR1 and CDR2 sequences are ENHRY and SYGVKD. CDR3 loop: CAISEWETSTPLGNTIYF. DNA for the CDR3: TGTGCCATCAGTGAGTGGGAGACCTCGACCCCACTTGGAAACACCATATATTTT.

This clonotype occurred a few times. This sequence joins TRBV28 and TRBJ1-1; TRBD1 matches at 10 bases. Germline loops: CDR1 MDHEN, CDR2 SYDVKM. With 3 bases clipped from V and 1 base from J, the junction kept 5 bases outside the gene matches. The CDR3 totals 16 residues. CDR3: CASSFFGQGGNTEAFF. The CDR3 DNA follows: TGTGCCAGCAGTTTTTTTGGACAGGGGGGGAACACTGAAGCTTTCTTT. The complete variable domain, with remaining parts taken from reference TRBV28 and TRBJ1-1, reads DVKVTQSSRYLVKRTGEKVFLECVQDMDHENMFWYRQDPGLGLRLIYFSYDVKMKEKGDIPEGYSVSREKKERFSLILESASTNQTSMYLCASSFFGQGGNTEAFFGQGTRLTVV.

With regard to this clonotype: A much bigger clone sits one base away, suggesting this may be a read error. The chain links TRBV5-1 to TRBJ2-5, with D perhaps TRBD1 (5 bases). The CDR3 loop spans 14 amino acids. Deletions cut 3 bases from V and 2 bases from J, with 11 bases between. In germline, CDR1 is SGHRS, CDR2 YFSETQ. CDR3 DNA: TGCGCCAGCAGCTCCTACAGACAGCAAGAGACCCAGTACTTC. It yields the protein CASSSYRQQETQYF.

This clonotype was detected many times. This sequence joins TRBV28 and TRBJ1-5; TRBD1 matches 8 bases. V shed 3 bases, J shed 4 bases, and the junction held 5 bases outside the gene matches. CDR3 size: 15 residues. Germline V gives CDR1 MDHEN, CDR2 SYDVKM. CDR3 bases: TGTGCCAGCAGTTTTGAGGGGACAGGTAATCAGCCCCAGCATTTT. Encoded protein: CASSFEGTGNQPQHF.

The rearrangement links TRBV2 to TRBJ1-5, with D hard to call. The germline gives CDR1 SNHLY, CDR2 FYNNEI. Trimming removed 5 bases from V and 2 bases from J, with 10 bases in between. CDR3 length: 14 residues. CDR3 amino acids: CASSTGNGNQPQHF. CDR3 bases: TGTGCCAGCAGTACGGGTAATGGCAATCAGCCCCAGCATTTT.

This clonotype was observed a few times. The V and J genes are TRBV7-3 and TRBJ1-6, with D unclear. The V end was cut by 2 bases, the J end by 16 bases, with 12 bases between. CDR3 size: 12 residues. Germline lookup yields CDR1 SGHTA and CDR2 FQGTGA. CDR3 sequence (DNA): TGTGCCAGCAGCTTATCTCGGGGAACTCTCCACTTT. Amino acids: CASSLSRGTLHF.

The chain carries TRBV20-1 and TRBJ2-5; maybe TRBD2 (7 bases). Germline CDR1 reads DFQATT; CDR2 reads SNEGSKA (reference sequence). The CDR3 has 15 amino acids. The chain's CDR3 is CSALPLQGGEETQYF. CDR3 in DNA: TGCAGCGCTCTCCCCCTACAGGGAGGGGAAGAGACCCAGTACTTC.

The rearrangement joins TRBV7-9 to TRBJ2-1; TRBD2 matches at 10 bases. Germline V CDR1 and CDR2: SEHNR, FQNEAQ (reference sequence). V shed 6 bases, J shed 6 bases, and the junction held 5 bases outside the gene matches. This CDR3 is built from 14 residues. The CDR3 DNA follows: TGTGCCAGCAGAGTAGCGGGAGGTGGCAATGAGCAGTTCTTC. Its protein is CASRVAGGGNEQFF.

This clonotype appeared many times. This chain uses TRBV20-1 with TRBJ2-4; D unclear. This CDR3 has 13 amino acids. The germline gives CDR1 DFQATT, CDR2 SNEGSKA (reference sequence). The germline V and J ends were trimmed by 3 bases and 0 bases, with 6 bases remaining between them. The CDR3 region has the DNA TGCAGTGCTAGTGTAACAGCCAAAAACATTCAGTACTTC. Translated: CSASVTAKNIQYF.

This clonotype was picked up many times. This chain links TRBV5-1 with TRBJ2-2; tentatively, D is TRBD2 (6 bases). This CDR3 contains 15 residues. Germline CDR1 SGHRS, CDR2 YFSETQ. Trimming stripped 4 bases from V and 0 bases from J, with 10 bases between. The CDR3 sequence is CASSPGLANTGELFF. CDR3 nucleotide sequence: TGCGCCAGCAGCCCGGGACTCGCGAACACCGGGGAGCTGTTTTTT.